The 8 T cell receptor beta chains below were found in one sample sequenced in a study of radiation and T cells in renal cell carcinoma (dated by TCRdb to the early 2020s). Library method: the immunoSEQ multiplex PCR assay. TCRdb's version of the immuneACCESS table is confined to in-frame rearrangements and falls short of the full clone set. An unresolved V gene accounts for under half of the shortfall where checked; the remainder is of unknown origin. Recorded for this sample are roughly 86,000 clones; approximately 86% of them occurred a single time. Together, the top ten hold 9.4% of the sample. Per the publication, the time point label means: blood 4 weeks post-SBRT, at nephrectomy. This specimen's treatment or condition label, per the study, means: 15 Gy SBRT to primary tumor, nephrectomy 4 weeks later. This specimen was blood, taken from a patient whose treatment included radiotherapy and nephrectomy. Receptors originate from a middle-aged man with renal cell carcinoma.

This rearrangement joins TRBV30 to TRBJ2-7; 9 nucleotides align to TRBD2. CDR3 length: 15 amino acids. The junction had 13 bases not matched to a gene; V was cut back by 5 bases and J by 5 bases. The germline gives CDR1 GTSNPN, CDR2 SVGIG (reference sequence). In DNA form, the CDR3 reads TGTGCCTGGGGGGGTAGGAGTAGCGGGAGACACGAGCAGTACTTC. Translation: CAWGGRSSGRHEQYF.

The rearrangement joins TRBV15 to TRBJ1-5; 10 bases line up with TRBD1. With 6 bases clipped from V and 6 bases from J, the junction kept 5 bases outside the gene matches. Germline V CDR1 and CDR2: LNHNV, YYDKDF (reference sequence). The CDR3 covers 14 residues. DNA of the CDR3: TGTGCCACCAGGACAGGGGGCCAAGGTCAGCCCCAGCATTTT. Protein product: CATRTGGQGQPQHF.

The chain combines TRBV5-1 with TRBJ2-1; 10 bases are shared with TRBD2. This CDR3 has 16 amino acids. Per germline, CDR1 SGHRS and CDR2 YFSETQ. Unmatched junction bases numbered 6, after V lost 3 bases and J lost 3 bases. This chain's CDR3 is CASSWRGLADYNEQFF. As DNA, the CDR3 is TGCGCCAGCAGCTGGCGCGGACTAGCGGACTACAATGAGCAGTTCTTC.

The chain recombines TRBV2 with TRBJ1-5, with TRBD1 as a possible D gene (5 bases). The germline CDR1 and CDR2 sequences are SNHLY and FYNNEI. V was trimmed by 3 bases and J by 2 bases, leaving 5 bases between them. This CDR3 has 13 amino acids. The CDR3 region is CASSDRGNQPQHF. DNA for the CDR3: TGTGCCAGCAGTGACAGGGGCAATCAGCCCCAGCATTTT. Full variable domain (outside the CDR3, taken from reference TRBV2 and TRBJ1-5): EPEVTQTPSHQVTQMGQEVILRCVPISNHLYFYWYRQILGQKVEFLVSFYNNEISEKSEIFDDQFSVERPDGSNFTLKIRSTKLEDSAMYFCASSDRGNQPQHFGDGTRLSIL.

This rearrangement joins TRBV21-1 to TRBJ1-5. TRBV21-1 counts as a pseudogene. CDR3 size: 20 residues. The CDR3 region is CASSNQKLVSGRHSNQPQHF. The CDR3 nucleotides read TGTGCCAGCAGCAACCAAAAATTGGTGTCAGGGAGACATAGCAATCAGCCCCAGCATTTT.

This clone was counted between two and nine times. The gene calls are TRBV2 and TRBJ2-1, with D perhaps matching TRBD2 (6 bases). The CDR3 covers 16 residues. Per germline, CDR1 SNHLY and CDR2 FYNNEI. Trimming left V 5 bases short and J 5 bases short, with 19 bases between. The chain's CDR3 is CASSKSTSLGDNEQFF. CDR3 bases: TGTGCCAGCAGTAAATCGACTAGTTTAGGGGACAATGAGCAGTTCTTC. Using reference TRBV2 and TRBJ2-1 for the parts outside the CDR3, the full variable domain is EPEVTQTPSHQVTQMGQEVILRCVPISNHLYFYWYRQILGQKVEFLVSFYNNEISEKSEIFDDQFSVERPDGSNFTLKIRSTKLEDSAMYFCASSKSTSLGDNEQFFGPGTRLTVL.

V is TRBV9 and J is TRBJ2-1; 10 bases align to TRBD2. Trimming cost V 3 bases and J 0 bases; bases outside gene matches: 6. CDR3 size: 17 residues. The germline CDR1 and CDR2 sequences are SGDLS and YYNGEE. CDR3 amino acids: CASSEPSSGGSYNEQFF. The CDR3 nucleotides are TGTGCCAGCAGCGAGCCGTCTAGCGGGGGCTCCTACAATGAGCAGTTCTTC.

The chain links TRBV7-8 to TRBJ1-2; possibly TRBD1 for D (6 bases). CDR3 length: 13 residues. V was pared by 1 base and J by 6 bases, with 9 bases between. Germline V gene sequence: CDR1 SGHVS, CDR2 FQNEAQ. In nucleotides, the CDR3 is TGTGCCAGCAGCTTAGACAGGGATCATGGCTACACCTTC. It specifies CASSLDRDHGYTF.